A selection of T cell receptor beta chains follows, all from one sample in a study of blood T cell repertoires in COVID-19. Sequenced by immunoSEQ multiplex PCR; TCRdb stores in-frame clones only, minus some. The table has 200,000 or so clones, 92% seen once. The specimen sequenced was peripheral blood. All receptors come from a man between 60 and 75 years old with COVID-19, enrolled during active disease. CDR3s include the opening cysteine and the closing phenylalanine or tryptophan. A D gene is named only where the DNA matches it firmly. For some rows the clone size is stated as once, few or many, or as a class when expanded; others skip it.

clone_size	v_call	d_call	j_call	cdr3_nt	cdr3_aa
-	TRBV29-1	TRBD2	TRBJ2-1	TGCAGCGTTGAGCGGGGGTCTAGGAATGAGCAGTTCTTC	CSVERGSRNEQFF
-	TRBV7-9	-	TRBJ1-4	TGTGCCAGCAGCTTAGTGGACAGTTCAACTAATGAAAAACTGTTTTTT	CASSLVDSSTNEKLFF
-	TRBV18	TRBD2	TRBJ2-3	TGTGCCAGCTCAAATACTAGCGGGCCCACAGATACGCAGTATTTT	CASSNTSGPTDTQYF
-	TRBV6-5	-	TRBJ1-1	TGTGCCAGCAGTTACCTGGGGGCGCTTAACACTGAAGCTTTCTTT	CASSYLGALNTEAFF
-	TRBV20-1	-	TRBJ2-2	TGCAGTGCTAGTGGACAGAGGAACACCGGGGAGCTGTTTTTT	CSASGQRNTGELFF
-	TRBV19	-	TRBJ2-1	TGTGCCAGTACCGGGGAGGCAGGAAAGAAATACAATGAGCAGTTCTTC	CASTGEAGKKYNEQFF
-	TRBV5-4	TRBD2	TRBJ2-1	TGTGCCAGCAGCTCGCTAGCGGGAGGGCCCAGCTCCTACAATGAGCAGTTCTTC	CASSSLAGGPSSYNEQFF
-	TRBV11-2	TRBD1	TRBJ1-6	TGTGCCAGCAGCTTCGGACAGGGAGGTTCACCCCTCCACTTT	CASSFGQGGSPLHF
-	TRBV24-1	TRBD1	TRBJ1-4	TGTGCCACCAGTGATTTGCCCGGGACAGGGGATGAAAAACTGTTTTTT	CATSDLPGTGDEKLFF
-	TRBV2	-	TRBJ1-5	TGTGCCAGCAGGACTAATAGCAATCAGCCCCAGCATTTT	CASRTNSNQPQHF
-	TRBV11-3	TRBD2	TRBJ2-1	TGTGCCAGCAGCCACGGGACTACCGGGCAGTTCTTC	CASSHGTTGQFF
-	TRBV30	TRBD2	TRBJ2-3	TGTGCCTGGAGAGCGGGGACTAGCACAGATACGCAGTATTTT	CAWRAGTSTDTQYF
-	TRBV19	-	TRBJ2-7	TGTGCCAGTTCACAGGGTTCGTCCTACGAGCAGTACTTC	CASSQGSSYEQYF
-	TRBV19	TRBD1	TRBJ1-6	TGTGCCAGTAGTACCCGCGTCCGGGACAGGCGATTTAATTCACCCCTCCACTTT	CASSTRVRDRRFNSPLHF
-	TRBV6-5	TRBD1	TRBJ2-7	TGTGCCAGCAGTCCGGGACAGCGATACGAGCAGTACTTC	CASSPGQRYEQYF
-	TRBV2	TRBD2	TRBJ2-7	TGTGCCAGCCAGGAAGTAGCGGGGGGACCCTACGAGCAGTACTTC	CASQEVAGGPYEQYF
-	TRBV28	TRBD2	TRBJ2-7	TGTGCCAGCAGTCCGGGGACTAGCGGATCCTACGAGCAGTACTTC	CASSPGTSGSYEQYF
-	TRBV5-8	TRBD1	TRBJ1-2	TGTGCCAGCAGCCTTGGACAGGGGAACTATGGCTACACCTTC	CASSLGQGNYGYTF
-	TRBV12-1	-	TRBJ1-2	TGTGCCAGCAGCTTTTGCGGAGGGCCTGATCGCTACACCTTC	CASSFCGGPDRYTF
-	TRBV5-6	-	TRBJ1-1	TGTGCCAGCAGCTTGCGGGGTGGAGGATGGACTGAAGCTTTCTTT	CASSLRGGGWTEAFF
-	TRBV7-9	TRBD1	TRBJ2-2	TGTGCCAGCAGGTTAACCGGGACAGGGGGAGACGGGGAGCTGTTTTTT	CASRLTGTGGDGELFF
once	TRBV28	-	TRBJ1-4	TGTGCCAGCAGTTTTTCCGGGGCTAATGAAAAACTGTTTTTT	CASSFSGANEKLFF
-	TRBV2	-	TRBJ1-2	TGTGCCAGCAGTCAGGACAGTAACTATGGCTACACCTTC	CASSQDSNYGYTF
-	TRBV29-1	TRBD1	TRBJ1-1	TGCAGCGTCAACAGGGGCAACACTGAAGCTTTCTTT	CSVNRGNTEAFF
-	TRBV6-1	TRBD2	TRBJ2-5	TGTGCCAGCAGTGATACCAGGCGGGCTAGCGGGGAGGTGACCCAGTACTTC	CASSDTRRASGEVTQYF
-	TRBV18	-	TRBJ2-4	TGTGCCAGCTCTTATGACAGGCTAGCCAAAAACATTCAGTACTTC	CASSYDRLAKNIQYF
-	TRBV5-1	-	TRBJ1-1	TGCGCCAGCAGCTTGGGTGCGGCAGGGCGGTACACTGAAGCTTTCTTT	CASSLGAAGRYTEAFF
-	TRBV6-5	-	TRBJ2-6	TGTGCCAGCAGTTACTCGGCGGCGGCTGGGGCCAACGTCCTGACTTTC	CASSYSAAAGANVLTF
-	TRBV27	-	TRBJ2-7	TGTGCCAGCAGCCCGGCAGGGGTCGCCTACGAGCAGTACTTC	CASSPAGVAYEQYF
-	TRBV28	TRBD2	TRBJ2-3	TGTGCCAGCAGCCTCCAGGTAAGATGGACTAGCCGGAGGAGCACAGATACGCAGTATTTT	CASSLQVRWTSRRSTDTQYF
-	TRBV6-1	-	TRBJ1-6	TGTGCCAGCAGTGATAAGGGGTTATATTCACCCCTCCACTTT	CASSDKGLYSPLHF
-	TRBV6-5	-	TRBJ1-2	TGTGCCAGCAGATACGGGACATTGTATGGCTACACCTTC	CASRYGTLYGYTF
-	TRBV7-2	TRBD2	TRBJ2-2	TGTGCCAGCAGCTCCAGGACTAGCAACACCGGGGAGCTGTTTTTT	CASSSRTSNTGELFF
-	TRBV4-1	TRBD2	TRBJ2-3	TGCGCCAGCAGCCAAGTGGGGACTAGCGGGAGTAGAGATACGCAGTATTTT	CASSQVGTSGSRDTQYF
-	TRBV19	TRBD2	TRBJ2-7	TGTGCCAGTAGTATCCCCGGGAGGATGGGGTCGCAGTACTTC	CASSIPGRMGSQYF
-	TRBV11-1	TRBD1	TRBJ2-3	TGTGCCAGCAGCCCTACAACAGGGGTGGGGGCAGATACGCAGTATTTT	CASSPTTGVGADTQYF
-	TRBV2	-	TRBJ2-1	TGTGCCAGCAGTGGTACAGCCTACAATGAGCAGTTCTTC	CASSGTAYNEQFF
-	TRBV7-9	TRBD1	TRBJ2-2	TGTGCCAGCAGCCAACGGACAGGGAACACCGGGGAGCTGTTTTTT	CASSQRTGNTGELFF
-	TRBV18	TRBD1	TRBJ1-6	TGTGCCAGCTCACCACGAGACAGGGGGCTAAATTCACCCCTCCACTTT	CASSPRDRGLNSPLHF
-	TRBV4-1	-	TRBJ1-2	TGCGCCAGCAGCCAAGATCGGGTTCGAGGCTACACCTTC	CASSQDRVRGYTF
-	TRBV27	-	TRBJ1-3	TGTGCCAGCAGTCCAAGCAGGGTCTCTGGAAACACCATATATTTT	CASSPSRVSGNTIYF
-	TRBV6-2/TRBV6-3	-	TRBJ2-5	TGTGCCAGCAGTTACCCTCCCAGGCAGGGTGAATCGAAGACCCAGTACTTC	CASSYPPRQGESKTQYF
-	TRBV7-8	TRBD2	TRBJ2-2	TGTGCCAGCTTACTAGCGGGGGGTGGGGAGCTGTTTTTT	CASLLAGGGELFF
-	TRBV11-3	TRBD2	TRBJ2-1	TGTGCCAGCAGCATCGGGACTAGCGGTTTTTACAATGAGCAGTTCTTC	CASSIGTSGFYNEQFF
-	TRBV27	-	TRBJ1-6	TGTGCCAGCAGTTTCAGCTCCTATAATTCACCCCTCCACTTT	CASSFSSYNSPLHF
-	TRBV3-1/TRBV3-2	-	TRBJ1-2	TGTGCCAGCAGCCAAGTTTTACAGGTGCGGACCTATGGCTACACCTTC	CASSQVLQVRTYGYTF
-	TRBV2	TRBD2	TRBJ2-7	TGTGCCAGCAGTGAAGGACTAGCGGGAAAGGAGCAGTACTTC	CASSEGLAGKEQYF
-	TRBV5-6	TRBD1	TRBJ1-5	TGTGCCCGGACAGGGGAGTTTGCCAATCAGCCCCAGCATTTT	CARTGEFANQPQHF
-	TRBV9	-	TRBJ2-2	TGTGCCAGCAGCACGATGGGATCGGGAGGGGAGCTGTTTTTT	CASSTMGSGGELFF
-	TRBV2	TRBD1	TRBJ1-3	TGTGCCAGCAGTGAGGGACAGGGACCTGGAAACACCATATATTTT	CASSEGQGPGNTIYF
-	TRBV5-1	-	TRBJ2-1	TGCGCCAGCAGCAGGGGGGAGGGCTACAATGAGCAGTTCTTC	CASSRGEGYNEQFF
-	TRBV29-1	TRBD1	TRBJ2-2	TGCAGCGCGGGACAGGCGAACACCGGGGAGCTGTTTTTT	CSAGQANTGELFF
-	TRBV24-1	-	TRBJ2-2	TGTGCCACCAGTGATTCAGGGCAGGCCACCGGGGAGCTGTTTTTT	CATSDSGQATGELFF
-	TRBV3-1/TRBV3-2	TRBD1	TRBJ1-2	TGTGCCAGCAGCCCCATGGGACAGGGTCGCGGCTATGGCTACACCTTC	CASSPMGQGRGYGYTF
-	TRBV5-6	TRBD2	TRBJ2-3	TGTGCCAGCAGTTCCTTCGGGACTAGCGGATTTAACACAGATACGCAGTATTTT	CASSSFGTSGFNTDTQYF
once	TRBV28	TRBD1	TRBJ1-1	TGTGCCAGCAGTTTAACATGGGGAACAGGGGAGAACACTGAAGCTTTCTTT	CASSLTWGTGENTEAFF
-	TRBV11-2	-	TRBJ1-4	TGTGCCAGCGGGAGGGGGGGACTTAATGAAAAACTGTTTTTT	CASGRGGLNEKLFF
-	TRBV6-5	-	TRBJ1-2	TGTGCCAGCAGTCGAGACAGGTTGAGTGGCTACACCTTC	CASSRDRLSGYTF